Shown below are 31 T cell receptor beta chains from a single sample sequenced in a study (dated by TCRdb to between 2015 and 2017). Library creation used 5' RACE. The instrument given in TCRdb is Illumina MiSeq. TCRdb trimmed public reads at Q25 via fastp, called clones via MiXCR and kept in-frame beta chains. Each CDR3 protein gets just one entry, which takes the most common genes and DNA from the rows behind it. The sample's clone listing holds 25 to 35 distinct CDR3 sequences. The sample comprised naive CD4+ T cells sorted from blood. The cell subset or site label corresponds to: naive CD4+ T cells, CD4+CD45RA+CD25-. Receptors were obtained from a female donor with breast cancer.

This clonotype has only one observation. A library made for alpha chains picked up this beta chain off target, so its size means little. The genes are TRBV6-2 or TRBV6-3 and TRBJ1-5; tentatively, D is TRBD1 (6 bases). This CDR3 has 17 residues. V was cut by 7 bases and J by 2 bases, with 21 bases left in between. Germline V gives CDR1 MNHEY, CDR2 SVGEGT. CDR3 loop: CASTPRGHLRGNQPQHF. The DNA for the CDR3 is TGTGCCAGCACTCCCCGGGGGCACCTTAGGGGCAATCAGCCCCAGCATTTT.

As regards this clonotype: This beta chain is off target for a library built for alpha chains, so its abundance means little. This chain joins TRBV10-3 and TRBJ1-2; 9 bases align to TRBD1. V lost 5 bases to trimming and J lost 8 bases; unmatched junction nucleotides: 9. Germline values: CDR1 ENHRY, CDR2 SYGVKD. The CDR3 totals 14 residues. In DNA form, the CDR3 reads TGTGCCATCAGTATGATGGACAGGGGCGAAGGCTACACCTTC. This codes for CAISMMDRGEGYTF.

Turning to this clonotype: This beta chain appears as a stray read in a library generated for alpha chains; its size is not informative. The chain carries TRBV15 and TRBJ1-1; D is perhaps TRBD1 (5 bases). Looked up from germline, CDR1 is LNHNV and CDR2 is YYDKDF (reference sequence). V gave up 5 bases and J gave up 4 bases, with 17 bases separating them. The CDR3 totals 15 residues. CDR3 loop: CATSRSKQGFTEAFF. The CDR3 nucleotides read TGTGCCACCAGCCGTTCAAAGCAGGGATTCACTGAAGCTTTCTTT.

Comments on this clonotype: This beta chain is an off-target read within a library intended for alpha chains, so its frequency means little. J is TRBJ1-5 and V is TRBV27; 9 bases are shared with TRBD1. With 5 bases clipped from V and 4 bases from J, the junction kept 15 bases outside the gene matches. Germline values: CDR1 MNHEY, CDR2 SMNVEV (reference sequence). The CDR3 covers 18 residues. CDR3 amino acids: CASSLTGTGMIANQPQHF. The CDR3 coding sequence is TGTGCCAGCAGTCTTACCGGGACAGGGATGATTGCAAATCAGCCCCAGCATTTT.

With respect to this clonotype: This beta chain is off target for a library built for alpha chains, so its abundance means little. The chain carries TRBV2 and TRBJ2-7; D call uncertain. V was shortened by 5 bases and J by 3 bases, with 8 bases between the two germline ends. CDR1 and CDR2 from the germline V gene are SNHLY and FYNNEI. This CDR3 region has 12 residues. The CDR3 region has the DNA TGTGCCAGCAGTCGCGACCGCTACGAGCAGTACTTC. It codes for CASSRDRYEQYF.

About this clonotype itself: A library prepared for alpha chains yielded this beta chain as an off-target read; its size is of little meaning. The chain links TRBV6-1 to TRBJ1-1, with D possibly TRBD1 on 6 matching bases. CDR1 MNHNS and CDR2 SASEGT come from the germline V gene. The CDR3 totals 12 residues. V was shortened by 5 bases and J by 9 bases, with 13 bases between the two germline ends. This CDR3 is CASSPGALKAFF. The CDR3 DNA reads as TGTGCCAGCAGTCCAGGGGCACTTAAAGCTTTCTTT.

On this clonotype: Found in a library prepared for alpha chains, this beta chain is an off-target read, and its abundance has little meaning. This rearrangement joins TRBV5-1 to TRBJ1-1; possibly TRBD1 for D (5 bases). Germline CDR1 SGHRS, CDR2 YFSETQ. V was pared by 3 bases and J by 4 bases, with 16 bases between. The CDR3 extends over 15 amino acids. For the CDR3, the DNA is TGCGCCAGCAGCTCCCACCAATATGGGGCCACTGAAGCTTTCTTT. As protein: CASSSHQYGATEAFF.

As for this clonotype: The library was built for alpha chains, so this beta chain is an off-target read and its size means little. V gene TRBV11-1 combines with J gene TRBJ2-5; no clear D. The CDR3 totals 15 residues. Between the trimmed V and J ends, which lost 0 bases and 4 bases, there was a span of 12 bases. CDR1 SGHAT and CDR2 FQDESV come from the germline V gene (reference sequence). The CDR3 reads CASSLARSRLETQYF. The CDR3 DNA follows: TGTGCCAGCAGCTTAGCGCGGTCCCGCCTAGAGACCCAGTACTTC.

About this clonotype itself: Found in a library prepared for alpha chains, this beta chain is an off-target read, and its abundance has little meaning. The chain uses TRBV7-2 and TRBJ2-7; D is unresolved. V was clipped by 5 bases and J by 2 bases, with 16 bases between them. Germline V gives CDR1 SGHTA, CDR2 FQGNSA. The CDR3 covers 15 residues. The CDR3 region is CASSAGRAPTYEQYF. The CDR3 nucleotides are TGTGCCAGCAGCGCAGGACGAGCCCCTACCTACGAGCAGTACTTC.

For this clonotype: In a library made to pick up alpha chains, this beta chain is a stray read with a size that means little. V is TRBV25-1 and J is TRBJ1-6, with D uncertain. Trimming cost V 0 bases and J 0 bases, with 6 bases left between them. Germline values: CDR1 MGHDK, CDR2 SYGVNS. This CDR3 spans 16 amino acids. The CDR3 coding sequence is TGTGCCAGCAGTGAATACGGAAACTCCTATAATTCACCCCTCCACTTT. This encodes CASSEYGNSYNSPLHF.

With regard to this clonotype: The library was prepared for alpha chains; this beta chain is a stray read, so its frequency means little. This chain joins TRBV28 and TRBJ2-7; D may be TRBD1 or TRBD2 (5 bases each). The CDR3 has 15 residues. Germline CDR1 is MDHEN and CDR2 is SYDVKM. The ends were cut back, 7 bases at V and 0 bases at J, with 16 bases in the middle. CDR3 bases: TGTGCCAGCACAGGAGGCAGGGAGTTCTCCTACGAGCAGTACTTC. It yields the protein CASTGGREFSYEQYF.

A remark on this clonotype: Found in a library prepared for alpha chains, this beta chain is an off-target read, and its abundance has little meaning. This chain's CDR3 is CSVVSGTGAYEQYF. In DNA, the CDR3 is TGCAGCGTTGTCTCCGGGACAGGGGCCTACGAGCAGTACTTC. The chain couples TRBV29-1 to TRBJ2-7, with 10 nucleotides matching TRBD1. This CDR3 region has 14 residues. Germline values: CDR1 SQVTM, CDR2 ANQGSEA. Trimming at V came to 4 bases and at J to 2 bases, leaving 5 bases not matched to a gene.

Concerning this clonotype: This beta chain came through as a stray read in a library set up for alpha chains, and its size says little. The chain uses TRBV28 and TRBJ2-7; 7 bases match TRBD1. Germline assignment: CDR1 MDHEN and CDR2 SYDVKM. Trimming at V came to 7 bases and at J to 5 bases, leaving 11 bases not matched to a gene. The CDR3 consists of 14 residues. The CDR3 DNA follows: TGTGCCAGCACCCCCCCCAGACAGGGACACGAGCAGTACTTC. This gives the protein CASTPPRQGHEQYF.

A word on this clonotype: The library was built for alpha chains, so this beta chain is an off-target read and its size means little. The chain combines TRBV6-2 or TRBV6-3 with TRBJ2-2; D is ambiguous. The CDR3 totals 15 residues. V gave up 5 bases and J gave up 0 bases, with 10 bases separating them. Looked up from germline, CDR1 is MNHEY and CDR2 is SVGEGT. The CDR3 coding sequence is TGTGCCAGCAGTCAGACCCTACCGAACACCGGGGAGCTGTTTTTT. It yields the protein CASSQTLPNTGELFF.

As for this clonotype: Since the library was made to target alpha chains, this beta chain is a stray read and its abundance is not meaningful. The J gene is TRBJ2-5, the V gene TRBV5-1; 8 bases map to TRBD1. The J segment lost 5 bases and the V segment lost 4 bases, leaving 4 bases of the junction unmatched. Germline CDR1 reads SGHRS; CDR2 reads YFSETQ. The CDR3 runs to 13 residues. CDR3 amino acids: CASSTQGDETQYF. The DNA for the CDR3 is TGCGCCAGCAGCACACAGGGGGATGAGACCCAGTACTTC. The full variable domain, with the rest looked up from reference TRBV5-1 and TRBJ2-5, is KAGVTQTPRYLIKTRGQQVTLSCSPISGHRSVSWYQQTPGQGLQFLFEYFSETQRNKGNFPGRFSGRQFSNSRSEMNVSTLELGDSALYLCASSTQGDETQYFGPGTRLLVL.

A remark on this clonotype: Because the library targeted alpha chains, this beta chain is an off-target read whose size means little. The chain couples TRBV5-4 to TRBJ2-1, with TRBD2 matching 8 bases. CDR3 length equals 16 residues. CDR1 is SGHNT, CDR2 YYREEE, per germline (reference sequence). The ends lost 4 bases at V and 2 bases at J; junction bases unmatched: 8. The CDR3 bases are TGTGCCAGCAGCCCGGGGGGGGCGGGGGCCTACAATGAGCAGTTCTTC. It yields the protein CASSPGGAGAYNEQFF.

As regards this clonotype: Since the library was made to target alpha chains, this beta chain is a stray read and its abundance is not meaningful. The chain employs TRBV3-1 and TRBJ2-3, with 9 bases matching TRBD1. V gave up 10 bases and J gave up 6 bases; unmatched junction bases: 8. CDR1 and CDR2 from the germline V gene are LGHDT and YNNKEL (reference sequence). This CDR3 contains 13 residues. The CDR3 here is CATIDRGTDTQYF. CDR3 coding DNA: TGTGCCACTATTGACAGGGGGACTGATACGCAGTATTTT.

This clonotype is a singleton in its sample. This beta chain appears as a stray read in a library generated for alpha chains; its size is not informative. The chain uses TRBV12-3 or TRBV12-4 and TRBJ2-5; D is ambiguous. Trimming took off 0 bases at V and 5 bases at J, with 13 bases between the two ends. The CDR3 sequence is 15 residues long. The CDR3 protein is CASSLAPNSRETQYF. DNA of the CDR3: TGTGCCAGCAGTTTAGCGCCAAATAGCCGGGAGACCCAGTACTTC.

This clonotype was seen only once. Because this beta chain is a stray read in a library intended to capture alpha chains, its abundance should not be given much weight. This chain joins TRBV7-2 and TRBJ2-5, with 10 bases matching TRBD1. CDR3 length: 15 amino acids. Trimming cost V 5 bases and J 4 bases; bases outside gene matches: 7. CDR1 is SGHTA, CDR2 FQGNSA, per germline. CDR3 amino acids: CASSLGQGVPETQYF. CDR3 in DNA: TGTGCCAGCAGCCTCGGACAGGGGGTCCCAGAGACCCAGTACTTC.

On this clonotype: With the library built for alpha chains, this beta chain is off target and its frequency is not meaningful. V is TRBV28 and J is TRBJ2-2; no definite D call. The CDR3 runs to 17 residues. CDR1 is MDHEN, CDR2 SYDVKM, per germline. Trimming shortened V by 3 bases and J by 3 bases, and 17 bases separated the two germline ends. The CDR3 region is CASSFGSRKMDTGELFF. The CDR3 DNA reads TGTGCCAGCAGTTTTGGGTCCCGGAAAATGGACACCGGGGAGCTGTTTTTT.

This clonotype was counted once. The library was built for alpha chains, so this beta chain is an off-target read and its size means little. The chain uses TRBV29-1 and TRBJ1-2, with D possibly TRBD1 on 5 matching bases. CDR1 and CDR2 from the germline V gene are SQVTM and ANQGSEA. V was clipped by 5 bases and J by 2 bases, with 18 bases between them. This CDR3 comprises 15 residues. The CDR3 region has the DNA TGCAGCGTTACAGGACTGGGGACGGACAACTATGGCTACACCTTC. Protein product: CSVTGLGTDNYGYTF.

Points on this clonotype: This beta chain came through as a stray read in a library set up for alpha chains, and its size says little. This chain uses TRBV28 with TRBJ1-2, with 9 nucleotides matching TRBD1. This CDR3 region has 15 residues. The germline CDR1 and CDR2 sequences are MDHEN and SYDVKM. V shed 6 bases, J shed 3 bases, and the junction held 8 bases outside the gene matches. CDR3 residues: CASRPQTGGDYGYTF. CDR3 coding DNA: TGTGCCAGCAGGCCCCAGACAGGGGGTGACTATGGCTACACCTTC.

Remarks on this clonotype: This beta chain lies outside the target of a library built for alpha chains; its clone size means little. This chain connects TRBV6-5 to TRBJ2-3, with 9 bases lining up with TRBD1. Germline CDR1 is MNHEY and CDR2 is SVGAGI. V shed 6 bases, J shed 1 base, and the junction held 2 bases outside the gene matches. There are 14 residues in the CDR3. In DNA form, the CDR3 reads TGTGCCAGCAGAAGGACAGGGGGCACAGATACGCAGTATTTT. This translates into CASRRTGGTDTQYF.

Details on this clonotype: One end of the junction is discordant with germline, which a read error may explain. This beta chain lies outside the target of a library built for alpha chains; its clone size means little. This rearrangement joins TRBV7-7 to TRBJ2-1; D is perhaps TRBD2 (6 bases). CDR1 is SSHAT and CDR2 is FNYEAQ in the germline V gene (reference sequence). This CDR3 has 15 amino acids. This CDR3 is CASSRERAEYNEQFF. The CDR3 region has the DNA TGTGCTAGCAGCCGGGAGAGGGCAGAATACAATGAGCAGTTCTTC.

Points on this clonotype: This beta chain is an off-target read within a library intended for alpha chains, so its frequency means little. This chain connects TRBV7-2 to TRBJ2-7; 7 bases fit TRBD1. CDR1 and CDR2 from the germline V gene are SGHTA and FQGNSA. The CDR3 covers 14 residues. Germline trimming cut 1 base from V and 4 bases from J; bases unmatched to any gene: 4. CDR3 amino acids: CASSLVGQDYEQYF. The DNA for the CDR3 is TGTGCCAGCAGCTTAGTCGGACAGGATTACGAGCAGTACTTC. The full variable domain, completed using reference TRBV7-2 and TRBJ2-7, is GAGVSQSPSNKVTEKGKDVELRCDPISGHTALYWYRQSLGQGLEFLIYFQGNSAPDKSGLPSDRFSAERTGGSVSTLTIQRTQQEDSAVYLCASSLVGQDYEQYFGPGTRLTVT.

In the case of this clonotype: This beta chain is a stray read from a library made for alpha chains; its abundance is not meaningful. The CDR3 bases are TGTGCCAGCAGCCTCCCGGAGTCGGGAGATACGCAGTATTTT. Amino acids: CASSLPESGDTQYF. This sequence joins TRBV7-3 and TRBJ2-3; D uncertain. Trimming cost V 5 bases and J 5 bases, with 14 bases left between them. There are 14 residues in the CDR3. The germline V gene has CDR1 SGHTA and CDR2 FQGTGA.

Worth noting for this clonotype: This beta chain represents an off-target read in a library built for alpha chains; its size is of limited meaning. The chain joins TRBV5-8 to TRBJ2-1; D gene ambiguous. From germline, CDR1 is SGHTS and CDR2 YDEGEE. The CDR3 is 11 amino acids. Trimming stripped 2 bases from V and 6 bases from J, with 3 bases between. CDR3 coding DNA: TGTGCCAGCAGCTTCGCCAATGAGCAGTTCTTC. This gives the protein CASSFANEQFF. Variable domain in full (rest from reference TRBV5-8 and TRBJ2-1): EAGVTQSPTHLIKTRGQQATLRCSPISGHTSVYWYQQALGLGLQFLLWYDEGEERNRGNFPPRFSGRQFPNYSSELNVNALELEDSALYLCASSFANEQFFGPGTRLTVL.

About this clonotype itself: With the library built for alpha chains, this beta chain is off target and its frequency is not meaningful. CDR3 loop: CASSQEQGARVNEQFF. The CDR3, as DNA: TGCGCCAGCAGCCAGGAACAGGGGGCTAGGGTGAATGAGCAGTTCTTC. V and J are TRBV5-1 and TRBJ2-1, with 9 positions matching TRBD1. The V gene's germline CDR1 is SGHRS and CDR2 YFSETQ. The ends lost 4 bases at V and 7 bases at J; junction bases unmatched: 12. The CDR3 is 16 residues long.

Remarks on this clonotype: This beta chain came through as a stray read in a library set up for alpha chains, and its size says little. The rearrangement links TRBV10-2 to TRBJ1-1; D gene ambiguous. CDR3 length: 14 amino acids. CDR1 is WSHSY and CDR2 is SAAADI in the germline V gene. The V end lost 10 bases, the J end lost 2 bases, and 17 bases lay between the germline ends. The CDR3 sequence is CATRPGPSNTEAFF. The CDR3 nucleotides read TGCGCCACCCGTCCCGGTCCGAGTAACACTGAAGCTTTCTTT.

On this clonotype itself: This beta chain lies outside the target of a library built for alpha chains; its clone size means little. The rearrangement joins TRBV24-1 to TRBJ2-3, with D unresolved. CDR1 KGHDR and CDR2 SFDVKD come from the germline V gene. The CDR3 has 13 amino acids. V was pared by 4 bases and J by 2 bases, with 6 bases between. The CDR3 is CATSDLTTDTQYF. CDR3 DNA sequence: TGTGCCACCAGTGACCTTACCACAGATACGCAGTATTTT.

This clonotype has a single count. Found in a library prepared for alpha chains, this beta chain is an off-target read, and its abundance has little meaning. This chain joins TRBV24-1 and TRBJ2-2; perhaps TRBD1 as D (5 bases). Germline V gives CDR1 KGHDR, CDR2 SFDVKD. The CDR3 totals 13 residues. The V end was cut by 6 bases, the J end by 3 bases, with 7 bases between. CDR3 region: CATSKGDTGELFF. In DNA, the CDR3 is TGTGCCACCAGTAAAGGGGACACCGGGGAGCTGTTTTTT.